The clone carrying this T cell receptor beta chain was detected a few times. Its cognate antigen is unknown. The data were taken from a study of T cells after yellow fever vaccination. The study, taken as a whole, reports: Most clones from primary vaccination resurfaced after the booster (under 97% CD4, approximately 87% CD8). The bulk population could contribute abundant contaminating clonotypes to FACS-sorted repertoires.

The 5'RACE template-switching step produced TCR cDNA and added a universal primer site and UMIs. TCRdb reprocessed the 5' RACE reads via MiXCR and lists one record per CDR3 protein. The top ten hold 35% to 40% of the sample, which has 150,000 to 200,000 distinct CDR3 sequences, around 10% seen once. CDR3 size: 14 residues. The germline gives CDR1 SEHNR, CDR2 FQNEAQ (reference sequence). Trimming stripped 1 base from V and 8 bases from J, with 14 bases between. This sequence was found in a man between 18 and 35 years old who received the YFV17D yellow fever vaccine. The material sequenced was CD8+ T cells sorted from PBMCs, taken 15 days after the yellow fever booster vaccination. This chain links TRBV7-9 with TRBJ1-2; perhaps TRBD1 as D (5 bases). CDR3 residues: CASSLGRTPVGYTF. CDR3 in DNA: TGTGCCAGCAGCTTAGGCCGGACACCAGTGGGCTACACCTTC.